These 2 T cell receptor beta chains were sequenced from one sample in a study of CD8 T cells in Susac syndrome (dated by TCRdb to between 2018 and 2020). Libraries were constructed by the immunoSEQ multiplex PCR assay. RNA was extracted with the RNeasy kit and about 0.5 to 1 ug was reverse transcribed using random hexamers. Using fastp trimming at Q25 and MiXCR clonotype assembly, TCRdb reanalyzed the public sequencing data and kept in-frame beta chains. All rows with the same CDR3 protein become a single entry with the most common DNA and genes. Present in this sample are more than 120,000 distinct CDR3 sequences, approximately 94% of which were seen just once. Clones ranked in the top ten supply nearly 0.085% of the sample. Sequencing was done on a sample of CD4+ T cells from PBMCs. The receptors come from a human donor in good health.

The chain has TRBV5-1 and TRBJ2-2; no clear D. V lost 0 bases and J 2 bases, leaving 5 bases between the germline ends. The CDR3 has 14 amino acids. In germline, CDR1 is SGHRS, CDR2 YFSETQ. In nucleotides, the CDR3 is TGCGCCAGCAGCTTGGTTTTTAACACCGGGGAGCTGTTTTTT. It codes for CASSLVFNTGELFF.

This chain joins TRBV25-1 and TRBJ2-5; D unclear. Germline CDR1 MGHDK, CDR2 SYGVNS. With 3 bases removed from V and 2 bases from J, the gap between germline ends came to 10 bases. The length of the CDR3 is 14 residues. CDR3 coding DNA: TGTGCCAGCAGTGAGGCCTTAATACAAGAGACCCAGTACTTC. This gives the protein CASSEALIQETQYF.